These T cell receptor beta chains were read from a single sample in a study of identical twins. TCRdb passed the 5' RACE reads through MiXCR, listing each CDR3 protein once. This table has about 470,000 distinct CDR3 sequences, roughly 24% appearing once. These data were also reused for a study on T cells expressing NK-cell markers.

What was sequenced was CD4+ T cells sorted from blood. These receptor sequences come from a woman aged 18 to 35 in good health. Both conserved end residues are part of each CDR3. The D gene is left open where the match is weak. For some rows the clone size is stated as once, few or many, or as a class when expanded; others skip it.

abundance: .
d_gene: .
v_gene: TRBV6-5
j_gene: TRBJ1-5
CDR3nt: TGTGCCAGCAGTTACTCGTCCAGCAATCAGCCCCAGCATTTT
CDR3aa: CASSYSSSNQPQHF

abundance: .
d_gene: .
v_gene: TRBV20-1
j_gene: TRBJ1-1
CDR3nt: TGCAGTGCTAGCGGGAGGCGGGCGTACACTGAAGCTTTCTTT
CDR3aa: CSASGRRAYTEAFF

abundance: few
d_gene: TRBD2
v_gene: TRBV11-2
j_gene: TRBJ2-1
CDR3nt: TGTGCCAGCAGCCCAAAGCGGGAGGTACGCTTACATGAGCAGTTCTTC
CDR3aa: CASSPKREVRLHEQFF

abundance: .
d_gene: TRBD1
v_gene: TRBV20-1
j_gene: TRBJ1-1
CDR3nt: TGCAGTGCCGACACACTATCGACAGGGATGATTGTAGCTTTCTTT
CDR3aa: CSADTLSTGMIVAFF

abundance: .
d_gene: .
v_gene: TRBV5-1
j_gene: TRBJ2-1
CDR3nt: TGCGCCAGCAGCTTGCGGACGACAGACAATGAGCAGTTCTTC
CDR3aa: CASSLRTTDNEQFF

abundance: .
d_gene: .
v_gene: TRBV30
j_gene: TRBJ1-1
CDR3nt: TGTGCCGGGGATATGAACACTGAAGCTTTCTTT
CDR3aa: CAGDMNTEAFF

abundance: .
d_gene: TRBD1
v_gene: TRBV6-1
j_gene: TRBJ1-5
CDR3nt: TGTGCCAGCGTGACAGGGGTACAGCCCCAGCATTTT
CDR3aa: CASVTGVQPQHF

abundance: .
d_gene: .
v_gene: TRBV12-3/TRBV12-4
j_gene: TRBJ2-1
CDR3nt: TGTGCCAGCCAATCCGGGCAGGCCCCCCGGGGAGAGCAGTTCTTC
CDR3aa: CASQSGQAPRGEQFF

abundance: .
d_gene: TRBD2
v_gene: TRBV29-1
j_gene: TRBJ2-1
CDR3nt: TGCAGCGTCGGGGGGTTCAATGAGCAGTTCTTC
CDR3aa: CSVGGFNEQFF

abundance: .
d_gene: .
v_gene: TRBV29-1
j_gene: TRBJ1-4
CDR3nt: TGCAGCGTGGCAGGGAGGACTAATGAAAAACTGTTTTTT
CDR3aa: CSVAGRTNEKLFF

abundance: .
d_gene: TRBD2
v_gene: TRBV7-9
j_gene: TRBJ2-4
CDR3nt: TGTGCCAGTGTGACTAGCGACAACAAAAACATTCAGTACTTC
CDR3aa: CASVTSDNKNIQYF

abundance: few
d_gene: TRBD2
v_gene: TRBV9
j_gene: TRBJ2-1
CDR3nt: TGTGCCAGCAGCGTATGGGCTAGCGGGAGTGGAAGTGAGCAGTTCTTC
CDR3aa: CASSVWASGSGSEQFF

abundance: .
d_gene: .
v_gene: TRBV27
j_gene: TRBJ2-1
CDR3nt: TGTGCCAGCAGTCCTGGGACTCGACCAAATGAGCAGTTCTTC
CDR3aa: CASSPGTRPNEQFF

abundance: .
d_gene: TRBD2
v_gene: TRBV28
j_gene: TRBJ2-1
CDR3nt: TGTGCCAGCAGGGAGGCGGGAGACGGTCATGAGCAGTTCTTC
CDR3aa: CASREAGDGHEQFF

abundance: .
d_gene: .
v_gene: TRBV3-1
j_gene: TRBJ2-7
CDR3nt: TGTGCCAGCAGCCAAGATGGGTCCGGGCAGTACTTC
CDR3aa: CASSQDGSGQYF

abundance: .
d_gene: .
v_gene: TRBV7-8
j_gene: TRBJ1-5
CDR3nt: TGTGCCAGCAGCTTATCGACAGGAGGGACGATATCTCAGCCCCAGCATTTT
CDR3aa: CASSLSTGGTISQPQHF

abundance: .
d_gene: TRBD2
v_gene: TRBV5-1
j_gene: TRBJ2-5
CDR3nt: TGCGCCAGCAGCCCCCTCCTAGCGGGGACTAAAGAGACCCAGTACTTC
CDR3aa: CASSPLLAGTKETQYF

abundance: .
d_gene: .
v_gene: TRBV9
j_gene: TRBJ1-1
CDR3nt: TGTGCCAGCAGCGCCGGAGGAGTAATGGGGAACACTGAAGCTTTCTTT
CDR3aa: CASSAGGVMGNTEAFF

abundance: .
d_gene: TRBD2
v_gene: TRBV3-1
j_gene: TRBJ2-5
CDR3nt: TGTGCCAGCAGCCAAACCGGGACTAGCGGTGCTCAAGAGACCCAGTACTTC
CDR3aa: CASSQTGTSGAQETQYF

abundance: .
d_gene: .
v_gene: TRBV11-1
j_gene: TRBJ2-1
CDR3nt: TGTGCCAGCGAGGTCTCCTACAATGAGCAGTTCTTC
CDR3aa: CASEVSYNEQFF

abundance: .
d_gene: .
v_gene: TRBV7-9
j_gene: TRBJ1-4
CDR3nt: TGTGCCAGCAGCTCCTCATGGGGTGAAAAACTGTTTTTT
CDR3aa: CASSSSWGEKLFF

abundance: .
d_gene: .
v_gene: TRBV7-3
j_gene: TRBJ2-7
CDR3nt: TGTGCCAGCAGCTTCACAGGGACCCACGCTCCCTACGAGCAGTACTTC
CDR3aa: CASSFTGTHAPYEQYF

abundance: .
d_gene: .
v_gene: TRBV20-1
j_gene: TRBJ2-3
CDR3nt: TGCAGTGCTACCGTACCTGGCGTAGATACGCAGTGTTTT
CDR3aa: CSATVPGVDTQCF

abundance: .
d_gene: TRBD1
v_gene: TRBV5-1
j_gene: TRBJ2-5
CDR3nt: TGCGCCAGCAGCTTGAGACAGGGATCGTTTGGGCGAAAGACCCAGTACTTC
CDR3aa: CASSLRQGSFGRKTQYF

abundance: .
d_gene: .
v_gene: TRBV9
j_gene: TRBJ1-3
CDR3nt: TGTGCCAGCAGCGCGTACACCGGAATCCTCTCTGGAAACACCATATATTTT
CDR3aa: CASSAYTGILSGNTIYF

abundance: once
d_gene: .
v_gene: TRBV20-1
j_gene: TRBJ1-1
CDR3nt: TGCAGTGCTAGAAAGGCAGGGCCAGCCACTGAAGCTTTCTTT
CDR3aa: CSARKAGPATEAFF

abundance: few
d_gene: TRBD2
v_gene: TRBV7-9
j_gene: TRBJ2-1
CDR3nt: TGTGCCAGCAGCCCCCGGGGACGGGAGGGGAACTACAATGAGCAGTTCTTC
CDR3aa: CASSPRGREGNYNEQFF

abundance: few
d_gene: .
v_gene: TRBV29-1
j_gene: TRBJ2-5
CDR3nt: TGCAGCGTTGCAGGTTACGGAGAGACCCAGTACTTC
CDR3aa: CSVAGYGETQYF

abundance: .
d_gene: .
v_gene: TRBV7-2
j_gene: TRBJ1-2
CDR3nt: TGTGCCATCGGAGCGAGGTCATCTAACTATGGCTACACCTTC
CDR3aa: CAIGARSSNYGYTF

abundance: once
d_gene: TRBD1
v_gene: TRBV18
j_gene: TRBJ2-7
CDR3nt: TGTGCCAGCTCACCCATTACCGGGACAGGGGCCTACGAGCAGTACTTC
CDR3aa: CASSPITGTGAYEQYF

abundance: .
d_gene: TRBD2
v_gene: TRBV11-1
j_gene: TRBJ2-1
CDR3nt: TGTGCCAGCAGCTTAATAGCGCGGGCTAGCGGGAGGCACAATGAGCAGTTCTTC
CDR3aa: CASSLIARASGRHNEQFF

abundance: .
d_gene: .
v_gene: TRBV6-1
j_gene: TRBJ2-5
CDR3nt: TGTGCCAGCACCCCCAGAGAGGGAACCCAGTACTTC
CDR3aa: CASTPREGTQYF

abundance: .
d_gene: .
v_gene: TRBV5-1
j_gene: TRBJ2-7
CDR3nt: TGCGCCAGCAGCCCACTCTGGGGCCACTCCTACGAGCAGTATTTC
CDR3aa: CASSPLWGHSYEQYF

abundance: .
d_gene: .
v_gene: TRBV7-9
j_gene: TRBJ2-7
CDR3nt: TGTGCCAGCAGCGTTGCCGGGACCATATACGAGCAGTACTTC
CDR3aa: CASSVAGTIYEQYF

abundance: few
d_gene: .
v_gene: TRBV15
j_gene: TRBJ1-2
CDR3nt: TGTGCCACCAGCAGAGACATGTATGGCTACACCTTC
CDR3aa: CATSRDMYGYTF

abundance: few
d_gene: .
v_gene: TRBV20-1
j_gene: TRBJ2-1
CDR3nt: TGCAGTGCTGAGAGATATGGGGATCCAAGCTCCTACAATGAGCAGTTCTTC
CDR3aa: CSAERYGDPSSYNEQFF

abundance: few
d_gene: .
v_gene: TRBV5-1
j_gene: TRBJ2-3
CDR3nt: TGCGCCAGCAGCCACGGCTATACTAGCACAGATACGCAGTATTTT
CDR3aa: CASSHGYTSTDTQYF

abundance: .
d_gene: .
v_gene: TRBV5-1
j_gene: TRBJ2-7
CDR3nt: TGCGCCAGCAGCGTAGGCGGGGGCGCCTACGAGCAGTACTTC
CDR3aa: CASSVGGGAYEQYF

abundance: few
d_gene: .
v_gene: TRBV20-1
j_gene: TRBJ1-4
CDR3nt: TGCAGTGCTACCGGGGCTAATGAAAAACTGTTTTTT
CDR3aa: CSATGANEKLFF

abundance: few
d_gene: TRBD1
v_gene: TRBV5-8
j_gene: TRBJ2-1
CDR3nt: TGTGCCAGCAGCCTCGGACAGGGCCATGAGCAGTTCTTC
CDR3aa: CASSLGQGHEQFF

abundance: .
d_gene: .
v_gene: TRBV20-1
j_gene: TRBJ2-5
CDR3nt: TGCAGTGCCGGAATATCCCAAGAGACCCAGTACTTC
CDR3aa: CSAGISQETQYF

abundance: .
d_gene: TRBD2
v_gene: TRBV7-9
j_gene: TRBJ2-7
CDR3nt: TGTGCCAGCAGCGTACTAGCGGGAGGGTTGTACGAGCAGTACTTC
CDR3aa: CASSVLAGGLYEQYF

abundance: few
d_gene: .
v_gene: TRBV12-3/TRBV12-4
j_gene: TRBJ2-1
CDR3nt: TGTGCCAGCAGTTTTTGGGAGGACTCTCCTGAGCAGTTCTTC
CDR3aa: CASSFWEDSPEQFF

abundance: few
d_gene: TRBD1
v_gene: TRBV29-1
j_gene: TRBJ2-1
CDR3nt: TGCAGCGTTCGGACAGGACAGTACAATGAGCAGTTCTTC
CDR3aa: CSVRTGQYNEQFF

abundance: .
d_gene: .
v_gene: TRBV7-8
j_gene: TRBJ2-6
CDR3nt: TGTGCCAGCACCCCGAGGTGGGGGGCTGGGGCCAACGTCCTGACTTTC
CDR3aa: CASTPRWGAGANVLTF

abundance: few
d_gene: TRBD1
v_gene: TRBV6-1
j_gene: TRBJ1-5
CDR3nt: TGTGCCAGCGGCCCGGGACAGAGCAATCAGCCCCAGCATTTT
CDR3aa: CASGPGQSNQPQHF

abundance: few
d_gene: .
v_gene: TRBV20-1
j_gene: TRBJ2-3
CDR3nt: TGCAGTGCTATACGTTCCGGCGGAGATACGCAGTATTTT
CDR3aa: CSAIRSGGDTQYF

abundance: .
d_gene: TRBD2
v_gene: TRBV20-1
j_gene: TRBJ2-1
CDR3nt: TGCAGTGCCCTTTTCGGCGGGGGAGACAATGAGCAGTTCTTC
CDR3aa: CSALFGGGDNEQFF

abundance: .
d_gene: .
v_gene: TRBV10-3
j_gene: TRBJ2-3
CDR3nt: TGTGCCATCAGTGAGTCGTTCCAGGGGAGGGCAGATACGCAGTATTTT
CDR3aa: CAISESFQGRADTQYF

abundance: few
d_gene: .
v_gene: TRBV6-1
j_gene: TRBJ1-6
CDR3nt: TGTGCCAGCAGTCTGGGGAGGGTAGGCTCACCCCTCCACTTT
CDR3aa: CASSLGRVGSPLHF

abundance: few
d_gene: .
v_gene: TRBV29-1
j_gene: TRBJ2-3
CDR3nt: TGCAGCGTTGACTTAGCAGGATGGGAAGATACGCAGTATTTT
CDR3aa: CSVDLAGWEDTQYF